Listed below are T cell receptor beta chains from one sample, sequenced in a study of breast tumors, draining lymph nodes, adjacent tissues. TCRdb fed the multiplex PCR reads into MiXCR, producing one record per CDR3 protein. The table has some 49,000 distinct CDR3 sequences, approximately 22% seen once. Source material: breast tumor tissue. All receptors derive from a female donor with breast cancer. Some clones in this sample may be carry-over from other donors' samples. Each CDR3 is given without its conserved first and last residue.

J,length,V,CDR3
TRBJ2-5,13,TRBV20-1,SANPTSSSRETQY
TRBJ2-7,12,TRBV19,ASSIGQGLGEQY
TRBJ2-7,10,TRBV5-6,ASSGQFYEQY
TRBJ1-4,14,TRBV4-1,ASSQDHFPTNEKLF
TRBJ2-7,12,TRBV7-9,ASSLPGQGREQY
TRBJ1-5,11,TRBV3-1,ASKPTGGGPQH
TRBJ1-3,12,TRBV7-8,ASSLRDSGNTIY
TRBJ2-1,12,TRBV27,ASSFGTTNNGQF
TRBJ2-7,11,TRBV7-2,ASSPGTDYEQY
TRBJ1-2,11,TRBV20-1,SARGADNYGYT
TRBJ2-5,11,TRBV9,ASSVGPQETQY
TRBJ1-5,15,TRBV20-1,SARDTLPVGDYQPQH
TRBJ2-3,11,TRBV7-8,ASSFHRADTQY
TRBJ2-2,12,TRBV19,ASRRGAGTGELF
TRBJ2-7,12,TRBV20-1,SASTGEDNGEQY
TRBJ2-3,11,TRBV20-1,SASDRSTDTQY
TRBJ1-5,16,TRBV19,ASSRRPQGTGGNQPQH
TRBJ1-2,11,TRBV20-1,SASFDYNYGYT
TRBJ2-3,11,TRBV5-1,ASGALATGTQY
TRBJ1-4,12,TRBV5-1,ASSRDRPYEKLF